This entry lists 26 T cell receptor beta chains sequenced from one sample in a study of shared clonotypes between healthy human individuals. Profiling relied on immunoSEQ multiplex PCR, and the TCRdb table lists in-frame clones only, not all of them. The sample has around 2.1 million clones, approximately 94% seen once. Positively selected for CCR7, the CD45RO-negative cells used as naive CD8 cells excluded terminally differentiated effector memory CD45RA+ cells. Sequenced: naive CD8+ T cells from PBMCs. These receptors all come from a man aged 18 to 35 in good health. Some clones in this sample may be carry-over from other donors' samples.

For this clone: Other nucleotide sequences in the sample specify the same CDR3. J is TRBJ2-7 and V is TRBV27; tentatively, D is TRBD2 (6 bases). This CDR3 has 13 amino acids. V was cut by 4 bases and J by 4 bases, with 11 bases left in between. Germline loops: CDR1 MNHEY, CDR2 SMNVEV (reference sequence). The chain's CDR3 is CASSWGLTYEQYF. CDR3 DNA: TGTGCCAGCAGTTGGGGACTTACATACGAGCAGTACTTC.

This clone was seen just once. This chain uses TRBV28 with TRBJ2-7, with D hard to call. Deletions cut 3 bases from V and 0 bases from J, with 9 bases between. The CDR3 length is 14 residues. From germline, CDR1 is MDHEN and CDR2 SYDVKM. The CDR3 DNA reads as TGTGCCAGCAGTTTTTATGGCAGCTCCTACGAGCAGTACTTC. This gives the protein CASSFYGSSYEQYF.

The V gene is TRBV27, the J gene TRBJ2-1; no clear D gene. This CDR3 has 15 residues. Deletions cut 3 bases from V and 2 bases from J, with 11 bases between. CDR1 is MNHEY and CDR2 is SMNVEV in the germline V gene (reference sequence). This CDR3 reads CASSFLGQTYNEQFF. In nucleotides, the CDR3 is TGTGCCAGCAGTTTTTTAGGGCAGACCTACAATGAGCAGTTCTTC.

This sequence joins TRBV27 and TRBJ1-4; D not certain. Germline V CDR1 and CDR2: MNHEY, SMNVEV (reference sequence). Trimming shortened V by 6 bases and J by 4 bases, and 15 bases separated the two germline ends. The CDR3 spans 15 residues. The DNA for the CDR3 is TGTGCCAGCAGCCCCCGAGGGATAGGTAATGAAAAACTGTTTTTT. As protein: CASSPRGIGNEKLFF.

The chain couples TRBV7-3 to TRBJ2-3; 8 nucleotides align to TRBD2. This CDR3 is 17 amino acids long. V lost 1 base, J lost 4 bases, and 10 bases stayed unmatched. Germline values: CDR1 SGHTA, CDR2 FQGTGA. CDR3 bases: TGTGCCAGCAGCTTAAGAGGTAGCGGGGTTCTTGCAGATACGCAGTATTTT. Protein product: CASSLRGSGVLADTQYF. Full variable domain (outside the CDR3, taken from reference TRBV7-3 and TRBJ2-3): GAGVSQTPSNKVTEKGKYVELRCDPISGHTALYWYRQSLGQGPEFLIYFQGTGAADDSGLPNDRFFAVRPEGSVSTLKIQRTERGDSAVYLCASSLRGSGVLADTQYFGPGTRLTVL.

The rearrangement uses TRBV5-1 and TRBJ2-1; possible D gene TRBD1, 6 bases. This CDR3 is 16 amino acids long. Germline CDR1 SGHRS, CDR2 YFSETQ. Trimming pared 0 bases from V and 5 bases from J, leaving 15 bases between. The DNA for the CDR3 is TGCGCCAGCAGCTTGGCCTTTTTTGGGACACACAATGAGCAGTTCTTC. As protein: CASSLAFFGTHNEQFF.

The rearrangement uses TRBV7-8 and TRBJ2-3, with no clear D. Per germline, CDR1 SGHVS and CDR2 FQNEAQ. The length of the CDR3 is 14 residues. Trimming stripped 0 bases from V and 9 bases from J, with 13 bases between. CDR3 sequence reads: CASSLARLAETQYF. As DNA, the CDR3 is TGTGCCAGCAGCTTAGCTAGGCTGGCGGAAACGCAGTATTTT.

The J gene is TRBJ1-2, the V gene TRBV18, with 11 bases that match TRBD1. Per the germline V gene, CDR1 is KGHSH and CDR2 is LQKENI. V shed 3 bases, J shed 0 bases, and the junction held 12 bases outside the gene matches. The CDR3 contains 19 residues. CDR3 in amino acids: CASSPPSGQGAHPNYGYTF. In DNA, the CDR3 is TGTGCCAGCTCACCGCCTTCCGGACAGGGGGCTCATCCTAACTATGGCTACACCTTC.

This chain links TRBV28 with TRBJ2-2; D is unclear. Deletions cut 3 bases from V and 5 bases from J, with 7 bases between. Germline lookup yields CDR1 MDHEN and CDR2 SYDVKM. This CDR3 has 13 amino acids. CDR3 in amino acids: CASSFELTGELFF. The CDR3 DNA follows: TGTGCCAGCAGTTTTGAATTGACCGGGGAGCTGTTTTTT.

This clone is a singleton in its sample. The genes are TRBV11-2 and TRBJ2-1; D tentatively reads TRBD1 or TRBD2 (5 bases each). The V end lost 4 bases, the J end lost 10 bases, and 17 bases lay between the germline ends. Germline CDR1 and CDR2: SGHAT and FQNNGV. The length of the CDR3 is 14 residues. Here the CDR3 reads CASSSRRGDWEQFF. CDR3 nucleotide sequence: TGTGCCAGCAGCTCTAGACGAGGGGATTGGGAGCAGTTCTTC.

Here the CDR3 reads CASSLGRELNTEAFF. CDR3 DNA: TGTGCCAGCAGTTTAGGCCGCGAGTTGAACACTGAAGCTTTCTTT. This rearrangement joins TRBV28 to TRBJ1-1; D is unresolved. With 2 bases removed from V and 0 bases from J, the gap between germline ends came to 10 bases. Germline V gene lookup returns CDR1 MDHEN and CDR2 SYDVKM. This CDR3 has 15 amino acids.

The chain has TRBV6-6 and TRBJ2-1, with 7 bases lining up with TRBD2. V dropped 1 base and J dropped 9; count of bases not matched to a gene: 12. CDR1 is MNHNY and CDR2 is SVGAGI in the germline V gene (reference sequence). The CDR3 length is 16 residues. CDR3 sequence: CASSYYSGSTGGEQFF. The CDR3 nucleotides are TGTGCCAGCAGTTACTATAGCGGATCCACGGGAGGTGAGCAGTTCTTC.

V gene TRBV18 combines with J gene TRBJ2-7, with 8 bases matching TRBD1. Per the germline V gene, CDR1 is KGHSH and CDR2 is LQKENI. There are 18 residues in the CDR3. After removal of 3 bases from V and 3 bases from J, the junction contained 16 bases not matched to a gene. The CDR3 bases are TGTGCCAGCTCACCTCCCAAGGACAGGGTAAAGGGAAGCTACGAGCAGTACTTC. This encodes CASSPPKDRVKGSYEQYF.

This chain uses TRBV27 with TRBJ2-1, with TRBD1 identical over 9 bases. Trimming cost V 4 bases and J 9 bases; bases outside gene matches: 7. Germline V gene data show CDR1 as MNHEY and CDR2 as SMNVEV (reference sequence). The CDR3 length is 14 residues. The chain's CDR3 is CASSWDRVLGEQFF. The CDR3 DNA follows: TGTGCCAGCAGTTGGGACAGGGTATTAGGTGAGCAGTTCTTC.

The DNA of the CDR3 is TGTGCCAGCAGTCCGAGACAGGGGGCGAGGGTTGAAAAACTGTTTTTT. Residues: CASSPRQGARVEKLFF. The chain carries TRBV27 and TRBJ1-4, with TRBD1 matching over 10 bases. Germline V gene sequence: CDR1 MNHEY, CDR2 SMNVEV (reference sequence). J was trimmed by 7 bases and V by 5 bases; bases with no gene match: 10. CDR3 length equals 16 residues.

The genes are TRBV7-9 and TRBJ1-2; TRBD1 aligns across 8 bases. The CDR3 length is 15 residues. The J segment lost 4 bases and the V segment lost 5 bases, leaving 9 bases of the junction unmatched. CDR1 and CDR2 (germline): SEHNR, FQNEAQ (reference sequence). CDR3 DNA: TGTGCCAGCAGCGTCGGACAGGGTACGGTCTATGGCTACACCTTC. Translation gives CASSVGQGTVYGYTF.

The chain is built from TRBV29-1 and TRBJ1-2; 9 nucleotides align to TRBD1. The length of the CDR3 is 13 residues. CDR1 and CDR2 from the germline V gene are SQVTM and ANQGSEA. V lost 6 bases and J lost 5; bases outside the gene matches: 7. The CDR3 sequence is CSVQGTGWYGYTF. The CDR3 DNA follows: TGCAGCGTCCAAGGGACAGGGTGGTATGGCTACACCTTC.

J is TRBJ2-4 and V is TRBV27; D gene unclear. V lost 6 bases to trimming and J lost 1 base, with 10 bases between them. This CDR3 has 14 amino acids. The germline V gene encodes CDR1 MNHEY and CDR2 SMNVEV (reference sequence). The CDR3, as DNA: TGTGCCAGCAGGCTGACCGTCGCCAAAAACATTCAGTACTTC. Protein product: CASRLTVAKNIQYF.

The gene calls are TRBV19 and TRBJ1-1; possible D gene TRBD1, 5 bases. The CDR3 totals 12 residues. Germline values: CDR1 LNHDA, CDR2 SQIVND (reference sequence). Trimming stripped 4 bases from V and 8 bases from J, with 11 bases between. CDR3 residues: CASSTFQGEAFF. CDR3 DNA sequence: TGTGCCAGTAGTACCTTTCAGGGAGAAGCTTTCTTT.

The table lists this clone with a count of one. The chain uses TRBV11-3 and TRBJ2-1, with 13 positions matching TRBD2. Per germline, CDR1 SGHNT and CDR2 YENEEA. The CDR3 has 16 amino acids. J gave up 9 bases and V 0 bases, and 5 bases lay outside the gene matches. In nucleotides, the CDR3 is TGTGCCAGCAGCTTAGATAGTGGACTAGCGGGAGTTGAGCAGTTCTTC. It encodes CASSLDSGLAGVEQFF.

The chain joins TRBV2 to TRBJ2-7, with D tentatively TRBD2 (6 bases). Trimming removed 6 bases at V and 5 bases at J, with 17 bases between. CDR1 and CDR2 (germline): SNHLY, FYNNEI. This CDR3 region has 14 residues. DNA for the CDR3: TGTGCCAGCAGAGTCGGGACTCGCGTGGACGAGCAGTACTTC. Protein product: CASRVGTRVDEQYF.

This clone was observed a handful of times. This chain joins TRBV27 and TRBJ2-1; 10 nucleotides match TRBD2. V shed 5 bases and J 5 bases; nucleotides not matched to a gene: 3. Germline V gene lookup returns CDR1 MNHEY and CDR2 SMNVEV (reference sequence). The length of the CDR3 is 14 residues. The CDR3 is CASSETSGDNEQFF. The CDR3, as DNA: TGTGCCAGCAGTGAAACTAGCGGGGACAATGAGCAGTTCTTC.

This sequence joins TRBV28 and TRBJ2-5; TRBD2 matches at 11 bases. Unmatched junction bases numbered 9, after V lost 5 bases and J lost 4 bases. The CDR3 length is 16 residues. CDR1 is MDHEN, CDR2 SYDVKM, per germline. Written as DNA, the CDR3 is TGTGCCAGCAGTCCTCCTATAGGACTAGCGGGAGAGACCCAGTACTTC. It is translated as CASSPPIGLAGETQYF. Supplemented by reference TRBV28 and TRBJ2-5, the full variable domain reads DVKVTQSSRYLVKRTGEKVFLECVQDMDHENMFWYRQDPGLGLRLIYFSYDVKMKEKGDIPEGYSVSREKKERFSLILESASTNQTSMYLCASSPPIGLAGETQYFGPGTRLLVL.

The rearrangement joins TRBV7-9 to TRBJ2-1, with D perhaps being TRBD1 or TRBD2 (6 bases each). Germline values: CDR1 SEHNR, CDR2 FQNEAQ (reference sequence). This CDR3 spans 18 amino acids. With 4 bases removed from V and 4 bases from J, the gap between germline ends came to 23 bases. The CDR3 spells CASSSRGASPRTYNEQFF. The CDR3 coding sequence is TGTGCCAGCAGCTCAAGGGGGGCCTCCCCGAGAACATACAATGAGCAGTTCTTC. The complete variable domain, with remaining parts taken from reference TRBV7-9 and TRBJ2-1, reads DTGVSQNPRHKITKRGQNVTFRCDPISEHNRLYWYRQTLGQGPEFLTYFQNEAQLEKSRLLSDRFSAERPKGSFSTLEIQRTEQGDSAMYLCASSSRGASPRTYNEQFFGPGTRLTVL.

Note on this clone: A much larger clone differs from this one at a single base, so this may be a read error. The rearrangement joins TRBV5-4 to TRBJ2-7; TRBD1 agrees at 7 bases. Germline CDR1 and CDR2: SGHNT and YYREEE (reference sequence). This CDR3 has 13 amino acids. Trimming removed 3 bases from V and 1 base from J; junction bases left unmatched: 1. CDR3 sequence (DNA): TGTGCCAGCAGCTGGGACAGTTCCTACGAGCAGTACTTC. Residues: CASSWDSSYEQYF.

This clone was seen once. The V gene is TRBV27, the J gene TRBJ1-4, with 7 nucleotides matching TRBD1. Losses at the gene ends were 2 bases for V and 8 bases for J; bases not matched to a gene: 11. The CDR3 is 16 residues long. In germline, CDR1 is MNHEY, CDR2 SMNVEV (reference sequence). The CDR3: CASSLLGYRGVEKLFF. CDR3 in DNA: TGTGCCAGCAGTTTACTTGGTTACAGGGGCGTAGAAAAACTGTTTTTT.